Shown below are 18 T cell receptor beta chains from a single sample sequenced in a study of blood T cells in healthy people across ages. For the second PCR, which ran for roughly 6 to 12 cycles, a sample-barcoded 5' primer and a J-beta primer mix were used. TCRdb redid the calling of the 5' RACE reads with MiXCR, one entry per CDR3 protein. The sample contains some 1.8 million distinct CDR3 sequences, roughly two fifths of which appear only once. Sequenced: blood. All receptors come from a human donor in good health.

The table lists this clonotype with a few counts. This chain connects TRBV5-1 to TRBJ2-7; 10 bases are shared with TRBD1. After removal of 4 bases from V and 0 bases from J, the junction contained 4 bases not matched to a gene. The V gene's germline CDR1 is SGHRS and CDR2 YFSETQ. This CDR3 spans 15 amino acids. The CDR3 sequence is CASSIDRGPSYEQYF. The CDR3 nucleotides are TGCGCCAGCAGCATCGACAGGGGGCCCTCCTACGAGCAGTACTTC. Together with reference TRBV5-1 and TRBJ2-7, the CDR3 gives the full variable domain: KAGVTQTPRYLIKTRGQQVTLSCSPISGHRSVSWYQQTPGQGLQFLFEYFSETQRNKGNFPGRFSGRQFSNSRSEMNVSTLELGDSALYLCASSIDRGPSYEQYFGPGTRLTVT.

The V gene is TRBV29-1, the J gene TRBJ1-2; D is possibly TRBD1 (5 bases). Germline values: CDR1 SQVTM, CDR2 ANQGSEA. The CDR3 loop spans 17 amino acids. V lost 7 bases, J lost 6 bases, and 30 bases lay in between. The CDR3 loop is CSEGGTPGQEIDDGYTF. CDR3 sequence (DNA): TGCAGCGAAGGTGGGACCCCGGGCCAGGAAATTGATGATGGCTACACCTTC.

Concerning this clonotype itself: At one of its ends the junction is not consistent with the germline gene, which may arise from a read error. V usage is TRBV10-3 and J usage is TRBJ2-1; D is perhaps TRBD2 (7 bases). The CDR3 sequence is 13 residues long. Germline CDR1 ENHRY, CDR2 SYGVKD. CDR3 protein: CAIRGGSYNGQFF. CDR3 in DNA: TGTGCCATAAGGGGGGGATCCTACAATGGGCAGTTCTTC.

Comments on this clonotype: At one of its ends the junction is not consistent with the germline gene, which may arise from a read error. V and J are TRBV7-2 and TRBJ2-6, with 7 bases aligning to TRBD2. Looked up from germline, CDR1 is SGHTA and CDR2 is FQGNSA. CDR3 length: 19 amino acids. DNA for the CDR3: TGTGCCAGCAGCCCCTTATTTGTGGGGAGGGGCTCTGGGGCCAACGCCCTGACTTTC. It codes for CASSPLFVGRGSGANALTF.

At least ten counts were recorded for this clonotype. This chain uses TRBV29-1 with TRBJ2-1, with 7 bases lining up with TRBD1. Trimming took 6 bases from V and 3 from J; bases not matched to a gene: 2. Germline-derived CDR1 and CDR2 are SQVTM and ANQGSEA. The CDR3 extends over 12 amino acids. The CDR3 DNA sequence: TGCAGCGTGGGACAGAACTACAATGAGCAGTTCTTC. Residues: CSVGQNYNEQFF.

About this clonotype itself: One end of the junction varies from germline; a read error may be responsible. This chain uses TRBV7-9 with TRBJ1-2; D not resolved. The germline V gene encodes CDR1 SEHNR and CDR2 FQNEAQ (reference sequence). The CDR3 length is 15 residues. The DNA of the CDR3 is TGTGCCACCAGCTTAGCCGCCCCGCGGGACTATGGCTACACCTTC. This translates into CATSLAAPRDYGYTF.

V is TRBV9 and J is TRBJ2-7; possible D gene TRBD1, 6 bases. The CDR3 is 14 residues long. From germline, CDR1 is SGDLS and CDR2 YYNGEE. Between the trimmed V and J ends, which lost 2 bases and 2 bases, there was a span of 11 bases. CDR3: CASSVRQETYEQYF. The DNA of the CDR3 is TGTGCCAGCAGCGTGAGACAGGAGACCTACGAGCAGTACTTC.

The chain carries TRBV4-2 and TRBJ2-3, with 9 bases that match TRBD2. The CDR3 covers 16 residues. The J segment lost 3 bases and the V segment lost 0 bases, leaving 4 bases of the junction unmatched. CDR1 is LGHNA, CDR2 YNFKEQ, per germline. The CDR3 DNA reads TGTGCCAGCAGCCAAGAAGGGCGGGGGGGTACAGATACGCAGTATTTT. Translating gives CASSQEGRGGTDTQYF.

The chain uses TRBV5-1 and TRBJ2-4; D is possibly TRBD1 (6 bases). Germline V gene lookup returns CDR1 SGHRS and CDR2 YFSETQ. Trimming left V 0 bases short and J 12 bases short, with 10 bases between. This CDR3 contains 12 residues. Here the CDR3 reads CASSLDRATQYF. The CDR3 coding sequence is TGCGCCAGCAGCTTGGACAGGGCGACTCAGTACTTC.

This rearrangement joins TRBV6-6 to TRBJ2-1; D remains unclear. V shed 6 bases and J shed 9 bases, with 15 bases lying between them. The CDR3 is 13 amino acids. Germline values: CDR1 MNHNY, CDR2 SVGAGI (reference sequence). CDR3 loop: CASSVLSSAEQFF. As DNA, the CDR3 is TGTGCCAGCAGCGTCTTATCGTCCGCTGAGCAGTTCTTC.

To note about this clonotype: This may arise from a read error, as a much more abundant clone is one base away. The chain has TRBV4-1 and TRBJ2-7; D remains ambiguous. The CDR3 consists of 12 residues. Germline V gene sequence: CDR1 MGHRA, CDR2 YSYEKL. The CDR3 bases are TGCGCCAGCAGCCAACCTCCCTACGAGCAGCACTTC. Translated: CASSQPPYEQHF.

The CDR3 nucleotides are TGTGCCAGTAGAACCCCGAGTGAAGATACGCAGTATTTT. This encodes CASRTPSEDTQYF. This chain uses TRBV28 with TRBJ2-3; D gene ambiguous. Germline values: CDR1 MDHEN, CDR2 SYDVKM. V was clipped by 9 bases and J by 5 bases, with 15 bases between them. CDR3 length: 13 residues.

The CDR3 spells CSVDGGPGGWKETQYF. The DNA for the CDR3 is TGCAGCGTTGATGGTGGGCCAGGGGGATGGAAAGAGACCCAGTACTTC. The chain employs TRBV29-1 and TRBJ2-5; 7 positions match TRBD1. The V and J ends lost 3 bases and 3 bases, in that order; junction bases with no gene match: 13. The CDR3 is 16 amino acids. Germline V gene data show CDR1 as SQVTM and CDR2 as ANQGSEA. Full variable domain (outside the CDR3, taken from reference TRBV29-1 and TRBJ2-5): SAVISQKPSRDICQRGTSLTIQCQVDSQVTMMFWYRQQPGQSLTLIATANQGSEATYESGFVIDKFPISRPNLTFSTLTVSNMSPEDSSIYLCSVDGGPGGWKETQYFGPGTRLLVL.

V and J are TRBV20-1 and TRBJ2-7; D gene ambiguous. CDR1 and CDR2 from the germline V gene are DFQATT and SNEGSKA (reference sequence). The CDR3 contains 12 residues. Trimming removed 4 bases from V and 3 bases from J, with 10 bases in between. The CDR3 DNA is TGCAGTGCTATTGGATTTAACTACGAGCAGTACTTC. Its translation: CSAIGFNYEQYF.

This chain links TRBV12-3 or TRBV12-4 with TRBJ1-5, with 8 bases that match TRBD1. The CDR3 runs to 16 residues. Trimming at V came to 8 bases and at J to 5 bases, leaving 14 bases not matched to a gene. This chain's CDR3 is CASESGAGGSDQPQHF. The CDR3 nucleotides are TGTGCCAGCGAATCGGGGGCAGGGGGCAGTGATCAGCCCCAGCATTTT.

The rearrangement uses TRBV7-9 and TRBJ1-3, with 9 nucleotides matching TRBD1. The CDR3 runs 15 residues. Germline-derived CDR1 and CDR2 are SEHNR and FQNEAQ (reference sequence). J lost 2 bases, V lost 2 bases, and 1 base had no gene match. The CDR3 DNA reads as TGTGCCAGCAGCTTAAGGACAGGGGCTGGAAACACCATATATTTT. This gives the protein CASSLRTGAGNTIYF.

This clonotype has only a few counts. The rearrangement links TRBV6-5 to TRBJ1-1, with 7 bases matching TRBD1. CDR1 MNHEY and CDR2 SVGAGI come from the germline V gene. V shed 7 bases, J shed 1 base, and the junction held 9 bases outside the gene matches. The CDR3 sequence is 15 residues long. The CDR3 region has the DNA TGTGCCAGCACACAGGGGCAAGCAAGGAACACTGAAGCTTTCTTT. Protein: CASTQGQARNTEAFF.

The gene calls are TRBV3-1 and TRBJ2-1, with D possibly being TRBD1 (5 bases). The CDR3 has 12 residues. CDR1 LGHDT and CDR2 YNNKEL come from the germline V gene (reference sequence). Trimming removed 1 base at V and 13 bases at J, with 11 bases between. The CDR3 is CASSQVQGVQFF. For the CDR3, the DNA is TGTGCCAGCAGCCAAGTCCAGGGCGTCCAGTTCTTC.